The 14 T cell receptor beta chains listed next were all sequenced from one sample in a study of T cell responses to AZD1222 COVID-19 vaccine. Data came from immunoSEQ multiplex PCR; TCRdb stores just in-frame clones and leaves some out. The repertoire has 150,000 to 200,000 clones, over 90% of them found once; the top ten carry about 3.9%. Material: peripheral blood, obtained on day 0 of AZD1222 vaccination. These receptors all come from an adult in good health.

This chain joins TRBV10-3 and TRBJ1-1; D remains unclear. V was clipped by 5 bases and J by 1 base, with 8 bases between them. The CDR3 has 13 residues. Germline V CDR1 and CDR2: ENHRY, SYGVKD. The CDR3 bases are TGTGCCATCAGTAATCAGACGAACACTGAAGCTTTCTTT. Translation gives CAISNQTNTEAFF.

This chain links TRBV20-1 with TRBJ2-3; no reliable D call. The CDR3 runs 11 residues. V was shortened by 6 bases and J by 6 bases, with 10 bases between the two germline ends. Germline values: CDR1 DFQATT, CDR2 SNEGSKA (reference sequence). CDR3 bases: TGCAGTGCCCCCGATGCGGATACGCAGTATTTT. It is translated as CSAPDADTQYF.

Of note for this clone: At the DNA level, this CDR3 is encoded by other sequences in the same sample as well. This rearrangement joins TRBV24-1 to TRBJ2-2; 12 bases agree with TRBD1. CDR3 length: 14 amino acids. Germline V lookup: CDR1 KGHDR, CDR2 SFDVKD. After removal of 9 bases from V and 5 bases from J, the junction contained 3 bases not matched to a gene. This CDR3 is CATRGQGATGELFF. CDR3 sequence (DNA): TGTGCCACCCGGGGACAGGGGGCGACCGGGGAGCTGTTTTTT.

V gene TRBV30 combines with J gene TRBJ1-5; TRBD1 matches 7 bases. The CDR3 length is 14 residues. The trim removed 1 base at V and 2 bases at J, leaving 2 bases unmatched. Germline V gene lookup returns CDR1 GTSNPN and CDR2 SVGIG (reference sequence). CDR3 nucleotide sequence: TGTGCCTGGAGTGGACAGGGTGGCAATCAGCCCCAGCATTTT. This encodes CAWSGQGGNQPQHF.

This chain links TRBV3-1 (or the pseudogene TRBV3-2) with TRBJ2-7; D possibly corresponds to TRBD1 (6 bases). In germline, CDR1 is LGHDT, CDR2 YNNKEL (reference sequence). The CDR3 totals 14 residues. The ends were cut back, 1 base at V and 7 bases at J, with 14 bases in the middle. The CDR3 region is CASSQGTVLWEQYF. DNA of the CDR3: TGTGCCAGCAGCCAAGGGACAGTCCTTTGGGAGCAGTACTTC.

V and J are TRBV12-3 or TRBV12-4 and TRBJ2-2; a possible D gene is TRBD2 (6 bases). CDR3 length equals 12 residues. Trimming cost V 6 bases and J 13 bases, with 15 bases left between them. The CDR3 DNA reads as TGTGCCAGCAGGTTGCGGGACTCCGTGCTGTTTTTT. It encodes CASRLRDSVLFF.

The V gene is TRBV7-2, the J gene TRBJ1-2; unclear D gene. This CDR3 contains 12 residues. Germline CDR1 SGHTA, CDR2 FQGNSA. Trimming stripped 6 bases from V and 5 bases from J, with 10 bases between. Here the CDR3 DNA reads TGTGCCAGCAGTCCACGGGGTTATGGCTACACCTTC. As protein: CASSPRGYGYTF. Based on the CDR3 plus reference TRBV7-2 and TRBJ1-2, the full variable domain is GAGVSQSPSNKVTEKGKDVELRCDPISGHTALYWYRQSLGQGLEFLIYFQGNSAPDKSGLPSDRFSAERTGGSVSTLTIQRTQQEDSAVYLCASSPRGYGYTFGSGTRLTVV.

The V and J genes are TRBV4-2 and TRBJ1-1; tentatively, D is TRBD1 (6 bases). V lost 3 bases and J lost 1, with 15 bases in between. This CDR3 spans 16 amino acids. CDR1 is LGHNA, CDR2 YNFKEQ, per germline. The CDR3 sequence is CASSQDPWTANTEAFF. CDR3 DNA sequence: TGTGCCAGCAGCCAGGACCCTTGGACAGCGAACACTGAAGCTTTCTTT.

The V call is TRBV28, the J call TRBJ2-1; D gene unclear. From germline, CDR1 is MDHEN and CDR2 SYDVKM. V was cut by 4 bases and J by 0 bases, with 13 bases left in between. This CDR3 has 16 residues. CDR3 sequence reads: CASSSLGVFSYNEQFF. Here the CDR3 DNA reads TGTGCCAGCAGTTCCCTTGGGGTTTTCTCCTACAATGAGCAGTTCTTC.

This clone has only a few counts. The chain links TRBV5-4 to TRBJ2-1; 13 nucleotides line up with TRBD2. J gave up 4 bases and V 5 bases, and 3 bases lay outside the gene matches. The CDR3 loop spans 15 amino acids. Germline V gives CDR1 SGHNT, CDR2 YYREEE (reference sequence). Here the CDR3 reads CASRTGLAGYNEQFF. CDR3 bases: TGTGCCAGCAGGACGGGACTAGCGGGGTACAATGAGCAGTTCTTC.

The chain couples TRBV5-6 to TRBJ1-2; 8 bases are a match to TRBD1. The length of the CDR3 is 16 residues. The germline CDR1 and CDR2 sequences are SGHDT and YYEEEE. V was pared by 3 bases and J by 4 bases, with 11 bases of the junction left unmatched. For the CDR3, the DNA is TGTGCCAGCAGCTATCTACCTCAGGGGGCGCGCTATGGCTACACCTTC. Residues: CASSYLPQGARYGYTF.

This clone showed up just once. V is TRBV5-1 and J is TRBJ1-1; D unresolved. V dropped 3 bases and J dropped 1 base, with 7 bases sitting between them. The CDR3 is 13 residues long. Germline assignment: CDR1 SGHRS and CDR2 YFSETQ. DNA for the CDR3: TGCGCCAGCAGCTCGAGCGGGAACACTGAAGCTTTCTTT. Residues: CASSSSGNTEAFF.

V and J are TRBV11-2 and TRBJ2-1, with D possibly being TRBD1 or TRBD2 (6 bases each). CDR3 length equals 17 residues. Germline CDR1 SGHAT, CDR2 FQNNGV. The ends were cut back, 5 bases at V and 2 bases at J, with 19 bases in the middle. The CDR3 coding sequence is TGTGCCAGCAGCCACAACCGGGGGCGGGGAACCTACAATGAGCAGTTCTTC. Translation: CASSHNRGRGTYNEQFF.

The chain combines TRBV6-5 with TRBJ2-1; 8 bases map to TRBD2. CDR3 length: 16 residues. V was pared by 0 bases and J by 8 bases, with 9 bases of the junction left unmatched. Germline V CDR1 and CDR2: MNHEY, SVGAGI. The CDR3 region is CASSYSTGLGVDEQFF. CDR3 nucleotides: TGTGCCAGCAGTTACTCGACGGGACTAGGAGTAGATGAGCAGTTCTTC.